These T cell receptor beta chains were read from a single sample in a study of blood T cells in healthy people across ages. TCRdb re-called the 5' RACE reads through MiXCR, storing one row per CDR3 protein. The data contain approximately 600,000 distinct CDR3 sequences, 45% to 65% of them singletons. The material sequenced was blood. The receptors here all came from a man between 60 and 75 years old in good health. Each CDR3 is given with its conserved first and last residue. The D gene is left open where the match is weak. The size entry is marked missing in some rows and otherwise reads once, few, many or a size class.

j_call,clone_size,v_call,cdr3_length,d_call,cdr3_aa,cdr3_nt
TRBJ2-1,-,TRBV7-2,13,-,CASSFISNNEQFF,TGTGCCAGCAGCTTTATCTCTAACAATGAGCAGTTCTTC
TRBJ2-3,once,TRBV4-2,18,TRBD2,CASSQRPSGGISTDTQYF,TGTGCCAGCAGCCAAAGACCTAGCGGGGGCATTAGCACAGATACGCAGTATTTT
TRBJ2-3,-,TRBV20-1,14,-,CSARRDSFTDTQYF,TGCAGTGCTAGGCGGGACTCCTTCACAGATACGCAGTATTTT
TRBJ1-4,-,TRBV6-5,15,-,CASRPGGAGDEKLFF,TGTGCCAGCAGACCGGGGGGAGCAGGGGACGAAAAACTGTTTTTT
TRBJ2-3,-,TRBV10-3,16,-,CAISARLDGGTDTQYF,TGTGCCATCAGTGCCCGACTAGACGGAGGCACAGATACGCAGTATTTT
TRBJ1-1,-,TRBV11-1,14,-,CASRPDRFNTEAFF,TGTGCCAGCAGACCAGACAGGTTCAACACTGAAGCTTTCTTT
TRBJ2-5,once,TRBV20-1,15,TRBD2,CSAGVAGGLQETQYF,TGCAGTGCCGGCGTAGCGGGGGGCCTCCAAGAGACCCAGTACTTC
TRBJ1-2,few,TRBV20-1,11,-,CSAPDNYGYTF,TGCAGTGCCCCGGACAACTATGGCTACACCTTC
TRBJ2-1,-,TRBV3-1,13,-,CASSHGRESAQFF,TGTGCCAGCAGCCACGGTAGGGAGAGTGCGCAGTTCTTC
TRBJ1-6,-,TRBV6-1,14,-,CASSGRVANSPLHF,TGTGCCAGCAGTGGAAGGGTAGCGAATTCACCCCTCCACTTT
TRBJ2-1,few,TRBV20-1,15,TRBD2,CSARGRGASGNEQFF,TGCAGTGCTAGGGGGCGGGGGGCCAGTGGGAATGAGCAGTTCTTC
TRBJ2-7,once,TRBV5-1,16,TRBD1,CASSLTLQGTSYGQYF,TGCGCCAGCAGCCTCACTCTACAGGGGACGTCCTACGGGCAGTACTTC
TRBJ1-6,-,TRBV3-1,14,-,CASSQENYNSPLHF,TGTGCCAGCAGCCAAGAGAACTATAATTCACCCCTCCACTTT
TRBJ2-1,-,TRBV2,13,TRBD2,CASRASGHNEQFF,TGTGCCAGCAGGGCTAGCGGTCACAATGAGCAGTTCTTC
TRBJ2-1,-,TRBV29-1,14,-,CSVVVGISNGGQFF,TGCAGCGTTGTCGTTGGTATTTCAAATGGGGGGCAGTTCTTC
TRBJ1-2,-,TRBV3-1,14,TRBD1,CASSQRDRADGYTF,TGTGCCAGCAGCCAAAGAGACAGGGCGGATGGCTACACCTTC
TRBJ1-2,-,TRBV7-9,15,TRBD1,CASSHRGRSNYGYTF,TGTGCCAGCAGCCACAGGGGGCGATCCAACTATGGCTACACCTTC
TRBJ2-7,-,TRBV20-1,13,-,CSARVGGAYEQYF,TGCAGTGCTAGAGTCGGCGGGGCCTACGAGCAGTACTTC
TRBJ2-5,-,TRBV20-1,14,TRBD2,CSSSRGGGLGEQYF,TGCAGTTCCTCCCGGGGCGGGGGTCTCGGGGAGCAGTACTTC
TRBJ2-3,-,TRBV7-2,15,-,CASRLLARAFDTQYF,TGTGCCAGCAGGCTCCTAGCGCGCGCGTTTGATACGCAGTATTTT
TRBJ1-1,-,TRBV20-1,14,TRBD1,CSARRTGGTTEAFF,TGCAGTGCTAGGAGGACAGGTGGTACAACTGAAGCTTTCTTT
TRBJ1-2,-,TRBV20-1,9,-,CSAMGGYTF,TGCAGTGCTATGGGTGGCTACACCTTC
TRBJ2-5,few,TRBV10-1,15,TRBD2,CASSRGLAGQETQYF,TGCGCCAGCAGCCGTGGGCTAGCGGGGCAAGAGACCCAGTACTTC
TRBJ2-1,few,TRBV7-9,16,-,CASSKVGVRAYNEQFF,TGTGCCAGCAGCAAGGTGGGAGTCAGGGCATACAATGAGCAGTTCTTC
TRBJ2-7,few,TRBV6-1,15,TRBD1,CATTIRGQPYYEQYF,TGTGCCACCACTATTAGGGGACAGCCCTACTACGAGCAGTACTTC
TRBJ2-3,few,TRBV7-2,15,-,CASSLNPLYTDTQYF,TGTGCCAGCAGCTTAAACCCCCTCTACACAGATACGCAGTATTTT
TRBJ2-3,-,TRBV6-1,19,TRBD1,CASSDEPGQGQLSTDTQYF,TGTGCCAGCAGTGACGAACCGGGACAGGGCCAACTTAGCACAGATACGCAGTATTTT
TRBJ2-5,few,TRBV29-1,13,-,CSVDDKNLETQYF,TGCAGCGTTGATGACAAGAACTTGGAGACCCAGTACTTC
TRBJ2-1,-,TRBV20-1,17,TRBD2,CSASTLGAGGTYNEQFF,TGCAGTGCTAGTACTTTGGGAGCGGGGGGTACCTACAATGAGCAGTTCTTC
TRBJ2-1,-,TRBV20-1,17,TRBD2,CSAGSSGGASSYNEQFF,TGCAGTGCTGGATCTAGCGGGGGGGCAAGCTCCTACAATGAGCAGTTCTTC
TRBJ2-1,-,TRBV5-1,14,-,CASSAGSYNNEQFF,TGCGCCAGCAGCGCCGGGTCTTATAACAATGAGCAGTTCTTC
TRBJ2-7,many,TRBV12-3/TRBV12-4,12,-,CASRGVSEEQYF,TGTGCCAGCAGGGGAGTTTCGGAGGAGCAGTACTTC
TRBJ2-3,-,TRBV7-6,15,-,CASSLAGRGSDTQYF,TGTGCCAGCAGCTTAGCCGGACGGGGGTCGGATACGCAGTATTTT
TRBJ1-2,few,TRBV7-2,13,-,CASQPYGRPGYTF,TGTGCCAGCCAACCCTATGGGCGTCCCGGCTACACCTTC
TRBJ2-5,few,TRBV9,17,TRBD2,CASSVGGSGGNQETQYF,TGTGCCAGCAGCGTAGGGGGTAGCGGGGGCAACCAAGAGACCCAGTACTTC
TRBJ2-5,-,TRBV20-1,15,TRBD2,CSARWGGREQETQYF,TGCAGTGCTAGGTGGGGGGGGAGGGAGCAAGAGACCCAGTACTTC
TRBJ2-1,few,TRBV10-3,13,TRBD2,CAIMASGYNEQFF,TGTGCCATCATGGCTAGCGGATACAATGAGCAGTTCTTC
TRBJ2-4,few,TRBV15,15,TRBD1,CATSREQGAKNIQYF,TGTGCCACCAGCAGAGAACAGGGGGCGAAAAACATTCAGTACTTC
TRBJ2-1,-,TRBV29-1,14,-,CSVEGGVGGDEQFF,TGCAGCGTTGAAGGGGGAGTCGGTGGCGATGAGCAGTTCTTC
TRBJ2-1,-,TRBV20-1,14,TRBD2,CSAPDSRGDNEQFF,TGCAGTGCTCCCGACTCGCGGGGGGACAATGAGCAGTTCTTC